Listed below are T cell receptor beta chains from one sample, sequenced in a study of post-analysis software for immune sequencing data. TCRdb re-called the PCR reads with MiXCR, one entry per CDR3 protein. Here the sample spans roughly 570,000 distinct CDR3 sequences, approximately 31% being singletons. The sequencing input was blood. The receptors derive from a girl under 18 with multiple sclerosis. Each CDR3 is given without its conserved first and last residue. Fields, in order: V gene, J gene, CDR3 protein.

V gene: TRBV5-1
J gene: TRBJ1-2
CDR3 protein: ASSLVGREDYGYT

V gene: TRBV20-1
J gene: TRBJ2-5
CDR3 protein: SASSRGRVQTQY

V gene: TRBV12-3/TRBV12-4
J gene: TRBJ2-1
CDR3 protein: ASSPGTGNGYEQF

V gene: TRBV6-5
J gene: TRBJ2-3
CDR3 protein: ASSYQGPWNYGGDTQY

V gene: TRBV3-1
J gene: TRBJ2-3
CDR3 protein: ASSHPRGRRTDTQY

V gene: TRBV12-3/TRBV12-4
J gene: TRBJ2-7
CDR3 protein: AISDRENEQY

V gene: TRBV14
J gene: TRBJ2-1
CDR3 protein: ASSLMAGLNEQF

V gene: TRBV6-2/TRBV6-3
J gene: TRBJ2-7
CDR3 protein: ASSHGTGINEQY

V gene: TRBV5-1
J gene: TRBJ2-7
CDR3 protein: ASSLVGGGSYEQY

V gene: TRBV12-3/TRBV12-4
J gene: TRBJ2-4
CDR3 protein: ASRADGDSKNIQY

V gene: TRBV6-5
J gene: TRBJ1-2
CDR3 protein: ASKKTGVWAYGYT

V gene: TRBV6-1
J gene: TRBJ2-1
CDR3 protein: ASSRQPTLNEQF

V gene: TRBV12-3/TRBV12-4
J gene: TRBJ2-3
CDR3 protein: ASSHSGGGRADTQY

V gene: TRBV5-1
J gene: TRBJ1-2
CDR3 protein: ASSLDPRQGYT

V gene: TRBV10-3
J gene: TRBJ1-5
CDR3 protein: AISASRGEGNQPQH